This T cell receptor beta chain was sequenced in a study of blood T cell repertoires in COVID-19. About the research overall: The United States, Italy and Spain provided the acute and convalescent COVID-19 samples. PBMCs, B-cell-depleted T cells, or T cells provided the cDNA or gDNA that made up the material.

Only one count was recorded for this clone. V was trimmed by 0 bases and J by 7 bases, leaving 6 bases between them. Germline V lookup: CDR1 LGHNT, CDR2 FRNRAP. The CDR3 is 12 residues long. Assay used: immunoSEQ multiplex PCR; TCRdb lists only in-frame clones, some missing. The data show 300,000 to 400,000 clones, almost 90% seen once. Material for sequencing was peripheral blood. The V call is TRBV12-5, the J call TRBJ1-2; D call uncertain. The source is a woman aged 70 to 79 with COVID-19, enrolled during active disease. CDR3 in DNA: TGTGCTAGTGGTTTGGTACCCGGTGGCTACACCTTC. Its translation: CASGLVPGGYTF.